The 30 T cell receptor beta chains listed next were all sequenced from one sample in a study of T cells in Graves' hyperthyroidism and ophthalmopathy. Regions amplified from RNA transcripts were the TCR beta CDR3 regions. First-round RT-PCR targeting the TCR CDR3 was performed with the HTBI primer set. Each CDR3 protein is one row after TCRdb ran MiXCR on the multiplex PCR reads. The table has around 570,000 distinct CDR3 sequences, around 20% seen once. Sequenced material: blood. The receptors were sampled from a man aged 40-49 years with Graves' ophthalmopathy.

This clonotype was seen many times. CDR3 coding DNA: TGTGCCAGCAGCTCTAAACTGCCTATTCTGGCTGGGGCCAACGTCCTGACTTTC. It is translated as CASSSKLPILAGANVLTF. The rearrangement links TRBV7-9 to TRBJ2-6; D is uncertain. Trimming left V 4 bases short and J 2 bases short, with 18 bases between. In germline, CDR1 is SEHNR, CDR2 FQNEAQ (reference sequence). The CDR3 length is 18 residues. Full variable domain (outside the CDR3, taken from reference TRBV7-9 and TRBJ2-6): DTGVSQNPRHKITKRGQNVTFRCDPISEHNRLYWYRQTLGQGPEFLTYFQNEAQLEKSRLLSDRFSAERPKGSFSTLEIQRTEQGDSAMYLCASSSKLPILAGANVLTFGAGSRLTVL.

The rearrangement joins TRBV18 to TRBJ2-1; perhaps TRBD1 as D (6 bases). The V end was cut by 6 bases, the J end by 7 bases, with 16 bases between. The CDR3 has 14 residues. CDR1 is KGHSH and CDR2 is LQKENI in the germline V gene. CDR3 bases: TGTGCCAGCTCCGATCCGGGACAAAGGAATGAGCAGTTCTTC. It is translated as CASSDPGQRNEQFF.

This clonotype came up many times. The chain joins TRBV5-1 to TRBJ2-3, with TRBD2 matching over 14 bases. With V trimmed by 5 bases and J by 3 bases, 5 bases remained unmatched. Germline CDR1 SGHRS, CDR2 YFSETQ. The CDR3 consists of 16 residues. For the CDR3, the DNA is TGCGCCAGCAGAGGAGGGACTAGCGGGAGTACAGATACGCAGTATTTT. This sequence encodes CASRGGTSGSTDTQYF.

The chain is built from TRBV6-1 and TRBJ2-7; TRBD2 matches 8 bases. The trim removed 2 bases at V and 2 bases at J, leaving 5 bases unmatched. The CDR3 is made up of 15 amino acids. Germline values: CDR1 MNHNS, CDR2 SASEGT. CDR3 DNA: TGTGCCAGCAGTGAAATCGGGGGGGCGACCTACGAGCAGTACTTC. Translation gives CASSEIGGATYEQYF.

The rearrangement links TRBV10-3 to TRBJ2-1; perhaps TRBD2 as D (6 bases). The V end was cut by 3 bases, the J end by 0 bases, with 18 bases between. The CDR3 has 18 amino acids. Germline CDR1 and CDR2: ENHRY and SYGVKD. CDR3 sequence reads: CAISDLILAEHSYNEQFF. The CDR3 nucleotides are TGTGCCATCAGTGACCTGATTTTAGCGGAACACTCCTACAATGAGCAGTTCTTC.

On this clonotype: Being one base from a much bigger clone, this may be a read error. The rearrangement links TRBV20-1 to TRBJ2-5; possible D gene TRBD2, 5 bases. Trimming shortened V by 0 bases and J by 1 base, and 9 bases separated the two germline ends. The CDR3 is 14 amino acids. Germline lookup yields CDR1 DFQATT and CDR2 SNEGSKA (reference sequence). CDR3 sequence reads: CSARDLLVQETQYF. In DNA, the CDR3 is TGCAGTGCTAGAGACCTACTAGTCCAAGAGACCCAGTACTTC.

This rearrangement joins TRBV10-3 to TRBJ2-1; 11 nucleotides align to TRBD2. The CDR3 runs 15 residues. V was pared by 4 bases and J by 6 bases, with 5 bases of the junction left unmatched. The germline gives CDR1 ENHRY, CDR2 SYGVKD. CDR3 DNA sequence: TGTGCCATCAGTGCGGGACTAGCGGAGTCCAATGAGCAGTTCTTC. Translating it yields CAISAGLAESNEQFF.

This clonotype showed up just a few times. The chain uses TRBV28 and TRBJ2-1; D is ambiguous. Germline V gives CDR1 MDHEN, CDR2 SYDVKM. CDR3 size: 12 residues. V was trimmed by 5 bases and J by 5 bases, leaving 7 bases between them. Here the CDR3 reads CASSMQDNEQFF. CDR3 DNA sequence: TGTGCCAGCAGTATGCAGGACAATGAGCAGTTCTTC.

This clonotype occurred a few times. The V and J genes are TRBV4-1 and TRBJ2-2, with D hard to call. Trimming shortened V by 0 bases and J by 1 base, and 9 bases separated the two germline ends. The CDR3 sequence is 16 residues long. CDR1 MGHRA and CDR2 YSYEKL come from the germline V gene. The CDR3 DNA reads TGCGCCAGCAGCCAAGATGGGATACGGAACACCGGGGAGCTGTTTTTT. It encodes CASSQDGIRNTGELFF.

In this sample, this clonotype turned up a few times. CDR3 sequence (DNA): TGTGCCAGCAGCTTAAGGCCCCCCCCCTACGAGCAGTACTTC. It translates to CASSLRPPPYEQYF. The rearrangement links TRBV7-2 to TRBJ2-7; D is undetermined. The V gene lost 2 bases and the J gene lost 2 bases, with 10 bases spanning the gap. The CDR3 has 14 amino acids. In germline, CDR1 is SGHTA, CDR2 FQGNSA. The full variable domain, completed using reference TRBV7-2 and TRBJ2-7, is GAGVSQSPSNKVTEKGKDVELRCDPISGHTALYWYRQSLGQGLEFLIYFQGNSAPDKSGLPSDRFSAERTGGSVSTLTIQRTQQEDSAVYLCASSLRPPPYEQYFGPGTRLTVT.

This clonotype was detected only a few times. The chain couples TRBV20-1 to TRBJ1-1, with D possibly being TRBD1 (5 bases). The V gene's germline CDR1 is DFQATT and CDR2 SNEGSKA (reference sequence). The V and J ends lost 7 bases and 0 bases respectively, with 9 bases between them. The CDR3 is made up of 12 amino acids. The CDR3 protein is CSGRGLNTEAFF. Here the CDR3 DNA reads TGCAGTGGTCGGGGGTTGAACACTGAAGCTTTCTTT.

In this sample, this clonotype turned up a few times. J is TRBJ2-1 and V is TRBV5-6; 7 bases map to TRBD2. From germline, CDR1 is SGHDT and CDR2 YYEEEE. This CDR3 has 15 amino acids. Losses at the gene ends were 5 bases for V and 10 bases for J; bases not matched to a gene: 15. CDR3 region: CASSRTLSGVDEQFF. The CDR3 DNA is TGTGCCAGCAGTCGGACTCTAAGCGGGGTCGACGAGCAGTTCTTC. The whole variable domain, filled in from reference TRBV5-6 and TRBJ2-1, reads DAGVTQSPTHLIKTRGQQVTLRCSPKSGHDTVSWYQQALGQGPQFIFQYYEEEERQRGNFPDRFSGHQFPNYSSELNVNALLLGDSALYLCASSRTLSGVDEQFFGPGTRLTVL.

This clonotype was seen at least ten times. The rearrangement uses TRBV30 and TRBJ1-6; D uncertain. Germline V CDR1 and CDR2: GTSNPN, SVGIG (reference sequence). V was trimmed by 4 bases and J by 2 bases, leaving 6 bases between them. The CDR3 extends over 13 amino acids. This CDR3 is CAWTDAYNSPLHF. Here the CDR3 DNA reads TGTGCCTGGACGGACGCCTATAATTCACCCCTCCACTTT.

This clonotype was picked up a small number of times. This chain joins TRBV12-3 or TRBV12-4 and TRBJ2-5; 10 bases fit TRBD1. With V trimmed by 5 bases and J by 10 bases, 7 bases remained unmatched. The CDR3 length is 13 residues. The CDR3 DNA follows: TGTGCCAGCAGTATGGGGACAGGGGATGACCAGTACTTC. Translating gives CASSMGTGDDQYF.

CDR3 in amino acids: CASSQKWETQYF. The CDR3 coding sequence is TGTGCCAGCAGCCAAAAGTGGGAGACCCAGTACTTC. The chain has TRBV4-2 and TRBJ2-5; unclear D gene. The V gene lost 2 bases and the J gene lost 5 bases, with 6 bases spanning the gap. There are 12 residues in the CDR3. The germline V gene encodes CDR1 LGHNA and CDR2 YNFKEQ.

This clonotype was observed a few times. The rearrangement joins TRBV9 to TRBJ2-3; D may correspond to TRBD1 or TRBD2 (5 bases each). The germline V gene has CDR1 SGDLS and CDR2 YYNGEE. V gave up 5 bases and J gave up 1 base, with 11 bases separating them. The CDR3 totals 14 residues. The CDR3 DNA is TGTGCCAGCAGTGCTATGGGGGGCACAGATACGCAGTATTTT. It yields the protein CASSAMGGTDTQYF. The full variable domain, its missing parts supplied by reference TRBV9 and TRBJ2-3, is DSGVTQTPKHLITATGQRVTLRCSPRSGDLSVYWYQQSLDQGLQFLIQYYNGEERAKGNILERFSAQQFPDLHSELNLSSLELGDSALYFCASSAMGGTDTQYFGPGTRLTVL.

The gene calls are TRBV7-2 and TRBJ1-4; TRBD1 agrees at 9 bases. V lost 5 bases and J lost 7; bases outside the gene matches: 8. From germline, CDR1 is SGHTA and CDR2 FQGNSA. CDR3 length equals 15 residues. CDR3 DNA sequence: TGTGCCAGCAGCCCCCGGGACAGGGTGGGTGAAAAACTGTTTTTT. This gives the protein CASSPRDRVGEKLFF.

The table lists this clonotype with a few counts. The chain carries TRBV6-1 and TRBJ1-1, with D perhaps TRBD1 (5 bases). The CDR3 has 13 residues. The germline V gene encodes CDR1 MNHNS and CDR2 SASEGT. V was shortened by 5 bases and J by 5 bases, with 12 bases between the two germline ends. Written as DNA, the CDR3 is TGTGCCAGCAGTTCTATGGGGCGAACTGAAGCTTTCTTT. This sequence encodes CASSSMGRTEAFF.

The chain uses TRBV6-5 and TRBJ1-5, with 7 bases identical to TRBD1. V trimming: 3 bases; J trimming: 1 base; junction bases outside the gene matches: 6. This CDR3 contains 16 residues. From germline, CDR1 is MNHEY and CDR2 SVGAGI. CDR3: CASSYKYRGSNQPQHF. In nucleotides, the CDR3 is TGTGCCAGCAGTTATAAGTACAGGGGAAGCAATCAGCCCCAGCATTTT.

J is TRBJ2-7 and V is TRBV7-9, with unresolved D. From germline, CDR1 is SEHNR and CDR2 FQNEAQ (reference sequence). Trimming stripped 2 bases from V and 3 bases from J, with 29 bases between. This CDR3 comprises 20 residues. CDR3 nucleotides: TGTGCCAGCAGCTTACTCGAGGACCGACGCTTGGCCGATTCTATCTACGAGCAGTACTTC. Its translation is CASSLLEDRRLADSIYEQYF.

This clonotype was counted only a few times. The genes are TRBV28 and TRBJ2-3; tentatively, D is TRBD2 (5 bases). The CDR3 spans 15 residues. CDR1 is MDHEN, CDR2 SYDVKM, per germline. The V end was cut by 5 bases, the J end by 3 bases, with 15 bases between. In DNA, the CDR3 is TGTGCCAGCAGTCCCTCGCGGGTAGAGACAGATACGCAGTATTTT. It encodes CASSPSRVETDTQYF.

This clonotype turned up a few times. The chain joins TRBV5-1 to TRBJ2-5, with TRBD2 matching over 9 bases. Per germline, CDR1 SGHRS and CDR2 YFSETQ. With 0 bases clipped from V and 2 bases from J, the junction kept 5 bases outside the gene matches. The CDR3 length is 16 residues. The CDR3 DNA is TGCGCCAGCAGCTTGGAGGCTAGCGGGACGCAAGAGACCCAGTACTTC. Translating it yields CASSLEASGTQETQYF.

This clonotype was seen at least ten times. This chain links TRBV2 with TRBJ1-2, with D possibly TRBD1 on 5 matching bases. The V gene lost 4 bases and the J gene lost 2 bases, with 8 bases spanning the gap. This CDR3 comprises 13 residues. The germline gives CDR1 SNHLY, CDR2 FYNNEI. The CDR3 DNA reads TGTGCCAGCAGTGGGGGGGGGAACTATGGCTACACCTTC. This codes for CASSGGGNYGYTF. The full variable domain, with the rest looked up from reference TRBV2 and TRBJ1-2, is EPEVTQTPSHQVTQMGQEVILRCVPISNHLYFYWYRQILGQKVEFLVSFYNNEISEKSEIFDDQFSVERPDGSNFTLKIRSTKLEDSAMYFCASSGGGNYGYTFGSGTRLTVV.

This clonotype appeared a few times. The chain has TRBV20-1 and TRBJ1-1; D not resolved. CDR1 is DFQATT and CDR2 is SNEGSKA in the germline V gene (reference sequence). V shed 2 bases and J shed 6 bases, with 13 bases lying between them. The CDR3 has 13 amino acids. As DNA, the CDR3 is TGCAGTGCTAGATATGGCGGTGAACCTGAAGCTTTCTTT. Translating it yields CSARYGGEPEAFF.

The chain employs TRBV10-3 and TRBJ1-2; 10 bases match TRBD1. This CDR3 is 13 amino acids long. The germline gives CDR1 ENHRY, CDR2 SYGVKD. V shed 6 bases and J 4 bases; nucleotides not matched to a gene: 2. The CDR3 DNA reads TGTGCCATCAGGACAGGGGGCCTCTATGGCTACACCTTC. Protein sequence: CAIRTGGLYGYTF.

This clonotype was detected only a few times. V gene TRBV6-2 or TRBV6-3 combines with J gene TRBJ2-4; perhaps D is TRBD1 or TRBD2 (6 bases each). The CDR3 consists of 16 residues. Trimming took off 8 bases at V and 0 bases at J, with 17 bases between the two ends. Germline loops: CDR1 MNHEY, CDR2 SVGEGT. The CDR3 coding sequence is TGTGCCAGCGGGATTAGGGGGGCTCTAGCCAAAAACATTCAGTACTTC. It translates to CASGIRGALAKNIQYF.

The chain uses TRBV20-1 and TRBJ2-7; D may be TRBD1 or TRBD2 (5 bases each). This CDR3 has 15 residues. With 0 bases removed from V and 3 bases from J, the gap between germline ends came to 15 bases. Germline lookup yields CDR1 DFQATT and CDR2 SNEGSKA (reference sequence). The CDR3 DNA reads TGCAGTGCTAGAGACGGGACGGGGCGCCTCTACGAGCAGTACTTC. It translates to CSARDGTGRLYEQYF.

At least ten counts were recorded for this clonotype. The V and J genes are TRBV28 and TRBJ2-1; 9 bases match TRBD2. There are 15 residues in the CDR3. V was pared by 10 bases and J by 4 bases, with 11 bases of the junction left unmatched. Germline loops: CDR1 MDHEN, CDR2 SYDVKM. Here the CDR3 reads CAIQYSGSSYNEQFF. In nucleotides, the CDR3 is TGTGCCATACAATATAGCGGGAGCAGTTACAATGAGCAGTTCTTC. The full variable domain, with the rest looked up from reference TRBV28 and TRBJ2-1, is DVKVTQSSRYLVKRTGEKVFLECVQDMDHENMFWYRQDPGLGLRLIYFSYDVKMKEKGDIPEGYSVSREKKERFSLILESASTNQTSMYLCAIQYSGSSYNEQFFGPGTRLTVL.

Concerning this clonotype: A clone one base away is much larger, so this may be a read error. It is likely a read error, because the conserved phenylalanine at the end of the CDR3 is missing. The chain couples TRBV5-1 to TRBJ1-1, with no clear D. Germline V gene lookup returns CDR1 SGHRS and CDR2 YFSETQ. There are 14 residues in the CDR3. The V end was cut by 0 bases, the J end by 0 bases, with 6 bases between. The CDR3 loop is CASSLGPVNTEAFL. CDR3 bases: TGCGCCAGCAGCTTGGGACCTGTGAACACTGAAGCTTTCCTT.

This clonotype was observed many times. The rearrangement uses TRBV7-9 and TRBJ2-3; D is unclear. Germline-derived CDR1 and CDR2 are SEHNR and FQNEAQ (reference sequence). CDR3 length: 14 amino acids. With 6 bases removed from V and 1 base from J, the gap between germline ends came to 11 bases. CDR3 nucleotides: TGTGCCAGCAGTCCTGCTCGGGGCACAGATACGCAGTATTTT. Translated, it gives CASSPARGTDTQYF.